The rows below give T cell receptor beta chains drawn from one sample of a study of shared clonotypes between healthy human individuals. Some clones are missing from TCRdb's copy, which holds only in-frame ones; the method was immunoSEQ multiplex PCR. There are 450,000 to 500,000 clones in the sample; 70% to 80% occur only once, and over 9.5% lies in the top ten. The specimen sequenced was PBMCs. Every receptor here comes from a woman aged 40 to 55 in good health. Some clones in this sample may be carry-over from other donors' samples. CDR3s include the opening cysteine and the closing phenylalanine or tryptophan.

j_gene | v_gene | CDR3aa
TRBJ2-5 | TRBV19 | CASSTPRKGIETQYF
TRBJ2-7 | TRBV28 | CASLQGPEQYF
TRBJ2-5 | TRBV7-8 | CEPSQLPRTGPKTQYF
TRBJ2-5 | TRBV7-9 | CASSLANRDPQETQYF
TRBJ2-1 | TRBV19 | CASSRRATYNEQFF
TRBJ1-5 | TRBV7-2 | CASSPQGNNQPQHF
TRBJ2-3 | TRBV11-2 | CASSYGLAGVVNTQYF
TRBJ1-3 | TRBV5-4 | CASSSTGYSGNTIYF
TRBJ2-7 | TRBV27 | CASSLAREYYEQYF
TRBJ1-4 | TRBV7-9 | CASSQSKAASSTNEKLFF
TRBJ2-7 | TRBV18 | CASSPLIGEQYF
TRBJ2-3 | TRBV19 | CASSRTGTGVSASTDTQYF
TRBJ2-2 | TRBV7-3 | CASSLTGGRMNTGELFF
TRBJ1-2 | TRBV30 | CAWSVSHGYTF
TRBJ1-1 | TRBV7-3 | CASSRDVSDTEAFF
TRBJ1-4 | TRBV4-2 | CASSRGDVDEKLFF
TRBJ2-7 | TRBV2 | CASSELQGAKQYF
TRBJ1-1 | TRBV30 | CACTDRQNTEAFF
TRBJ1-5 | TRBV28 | CASSFPQIDRGDQPQHF
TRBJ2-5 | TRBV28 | CASSFPEGETQYF
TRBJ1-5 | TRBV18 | CASSPQGAKGQPQHF
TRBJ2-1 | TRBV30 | CAWSWDREYNEQFF
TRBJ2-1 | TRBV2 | CASRAGLADYNEQFF
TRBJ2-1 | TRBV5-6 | CASSSQRTGDEQFF
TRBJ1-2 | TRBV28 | CASSSQQGARGYTF
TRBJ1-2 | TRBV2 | CASSWTGTGGYTF
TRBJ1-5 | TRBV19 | CASTLSLVGRRARTQPQHF
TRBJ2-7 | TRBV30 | CAAQVRRSFYEQYF
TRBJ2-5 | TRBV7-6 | CASSLRGGGEGETQYF
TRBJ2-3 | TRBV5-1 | CASSQAGTRVSDTQYF